Listed below are T cell receptor beta chains from one sample, sequenced in a study of blood T cells in healthy people across ages. TCRdb analysed the 5' RACE reads with MiXCR anew, one entry per CDR3 protein. The repertoire holds some 1,500,000 distinct CDR3 sequences, with around 40% as singletons. Sequencing was carried out using blood. These receptors were collected from a woman aged 18-30 years in good health. CDR3s include the opening cysteine and the closing phenylalanine or tryptophan. A D gene is named only where the DNA matches it firmly. The listing skips clone size in some rows; elsewhere it reads once, few, many or a size class.

clone size: few
J gene: TRBJ2-1
D gene: TRBD2
V gene: TRBV14
CDR3 protein: CASSRGSGTEQFF
CDR3 DNA: TGTGCCAGCAGCCGGGGTAGCGGGACTGAGCAGTTCTTC

clone size: .
J gene: TRBJ2-3
D gene: .
V gene: TRBV20-1
CDR3 protein: CSARRGSGTDTQYF
CDR3 DNA: TGCAGTGCTAGGAGGGGTTCAGGCACAGATACGCAGTATTTT

clone size: .
J gene: TRBJ1-2
D gene: .
V gene: TRBV20-1
CDR3 protein: CSARGGVTHGYIF
CDR3 DNA: TGCAGTGCTAGAGGAGGAGTTACCCATGGCTACATCTTC

clone size: once
J gene: TRBJ2-3
D gene: .
V gene: TRBV7-2
CDR3 protein: CASRVTPGGDTQYF
CDR3 DNA: TGTGCCAGCAGAGTAACCCCTGGTGGAGATACGCAGTATTTT

clone size: few
J gene: TRBJ2-5
D gene: .
V gene: TRBV29-1
CDR3 protein: CSVGLLTGETQYF
CDR3 DNA: TGCAGCGTTGGACTGTTGACAGGAGAGACCCAGTACTTC

clone size: .
J gene: TRBJ2-1
D gene: TRBD2
V gene: TRBV2
CDR3 protein: CASTEEGLASGEQFF
CDR3 DNA: TGTGCCAGCACCGAAGAGGGACTAGCGTCGGGTGAGCAGTTCTTC

clone size: .
J gene: TRBJ2-3
D gene: .
V gene: TRBV4-3
CDR3 protein: CASSQAGGDSTDTQYF
CDR3 DNA: TGCGCCAGCAGCCAAGCAGGAGGGGACAGCACAGATACGCAGTATTTT

clone size: .
J gene: TRBJ1-2
D gene: .
V gene: TRBV6-5
CDR3 protein: CASSYSKLGLVGYTF
CDR3 DNA: TGTGCCAGCAGTTACTCGAAGTTGGGTTTAGTGGGCTACACCTTC

clone size: many
J gene: TRBJ2-7
D gene: .
V gene: TRBV5-1
CDR3 protein: CASSLATGSYEQYF
CDR3 DNA: TGTGCCAGCAGCCTCGCGACAGGCTCCTACGAGCAGTACTTC

clone size: .
J gene: TRBJ2-7
D gene: TRBD2
V gene: TRBV5-1
CDR3 protein: CASSFVPAGESYEQYF
CDR3 DNA: TGCGCCAGCAGCTTCGTCCCAGCGGGGGAGTCCTACGAGCAGTACTTC

clone size: .
J gene: TRBJ2-3
D gene: .
V gene: TRBV5-1
CDR3 protein: CASSFHFPTDTQYF
CDR3 DNA: TGCGCCAGCAGCTTTCACTTCCCCACAGATACGCAGTATTTT

clone size: .
J gene: TRBJ2-3
D gene: .
V gene: TRBV5-1
CDR3 protein: CASSLMGTGADTQYF
CDR3 DNA: TGCGCCAGCAGCTTGATGGGGACCGGCGCAGATACGCAGTATTTT

clone size: .
J gene: TRBJ1-2
D gene: .
V gene: TRBV7-2
CDR3 protein: CASQNQGYGYTF
CDR3 DNA: TGTGCCAGCCAGAATCAGGGCTATGGCTACACCTTC

clone size: .
J gene: TRBJ2-1
D gene: .
V gene: TRBV6-5
CDR3 protein: CASSYKSSEGALNNEQFF
CDR3 DNA: TGTGCCAGCAGTTACAAAAGTAGCGAGGGAGCCCTAAACAATGAGCAGTTCTTC

clone size: .
J gene: TRBJ2-3
D gene: TRBD2
V gene: TRBV12-3/TRBV12-4
CDR3 protein: CASSQTSGEDTQYF
CDR3 DNA: TGTGCCAGCAGCCAAACTAGCGGAGAGGATACGCAGTATTTT

clone size: .
J gene: TRBJ1-2
D gene: .
V gene: TRBV10-3
CDR3 protein: CAISGGVEYGYTF
CDR3 DNA: TGTGCCATCAGTGGCGGGGTAGAATATGGCTACACCTTC

clone size: few
J gene: TRBJ1-2
D gene: .
V gene: TRBV30
CDR3 protein: CAWSYPGADGYTF
CDR3 DNA: TGTGCCTGGAGTTATCCGGGGGCGGATGGCTACACCTTC

clone size: once
J gene: TRBJ2-5
D gene: TRBD2
V gene: TRBV20-1
CDR3 protein: CSAIPGWLPSGGAVEETQYF
CDR3 DNA: TGCAGTGCGATCCCCGGATGGTTACCTAGCGGGGGGGCCGTAGAAGAGACCCAGTACTTC

clone size: few
J gene: TRBJ2-1
D gene: .
V gene: TRBV7-8
CDR3 protein: CASSWGLDNEQFF
CDR3 DNA: TGTGCCAGCAGCTGGGGACTCGACAATGAGCAGTTCTTC

clone size: .
J gene: TRBJ2-1
D gene: .
V gene: TRBV5-1
CDR3 protein: CASSLELSGAYNEQFF
CDR3 DNA: TGCGCCAGCAGCTTGGAACTGTCGGGGGCCTACAATGAGCAGTTCTTC

clone size: .
J gene: TRBJ1-2
D gene: .
V gene: TRBV18
CDR3 protein: CASSPQADFNYGYTF
CDR3 DNA: TGTGCCAGCTCACCCCAGGCAGATTTTAACTATGGCTACACCTTC

clone size: few
J gene: TRBJ1-1
D gene: .
V gene: TRBV9
CDR3 protein: CASSVGWGLNTEAFF
CDR3 DNA: TGTGCCAGCAGCGTAGGGTGGGGGTTGAACACTGAAGCTTTCTTT

clone size: .
J gene: TRBJ2-3
D gene: TRBD2
V gene: TRBV12-3/TRBV12-4
CDR3 protein: CVSRSGLAGTTQYF
CDR3 DNA: TGTGTCAGCCGTTCTGGGCTAGCGGGGACTACGCAGTATTTT

clone size: .
J gene: TRBJ1-1
D gene: .
V gene: TRBV7-9
CDR3 protein: CASSLVSGWITEAFF
CDR3 DNA: TGTGCCAGCAGCTTAGTCAGTGGATGGATCACTGAAGCTTTCTTT

clone size: once
J gene: TRBJ2-7
D gene: .
V gene: TRBV5-5
CDR3 protein: CASSLFGESYEQYF
CDR3 DNA: TGTGCCAGCAGCTTGTTCGGGGAATCGTACGAGCAGTACTTC

clone size: .
J gene: TRBJ2-5
D gene: TRBD1
V gene: TRBV27
CDR3 protein: CASSPRGTGFVETQYF
CDR3 DNA: TGTGCCAGCAGTCCTAGAGGGACAGGGTTTGTGGAGACCCAGTACTTC

clone size: few
J gene: TRBJ1-6
D gene: .
V gene: TRBV7-2
CDR3 protein: CASSPQSTGFNSPLHF
CDR3 DNA: TGTGCCAGCAGCCCCCAAAGTACAGGGTTCAATTCACCCCTCCACTTT